This TCR beta chain derives from a study of cytomegalovirus exposure and HLA in healthy donors. Study-level results: Researchers left out some V segments, among them TRBV6-2 and TRBV6-3, as indistinguishable.

Primers for the PCR totalled 60 Vbeta and 13 Jbeta. Profiled with immunoSEQ multiplex PCR; TCRdb holds only in-frame clones, not every one. This sample has under 200,000 clones, with around 80% found just once. Note on this clone: What it binds is unknown.

CDR3 length: 15 amino acids. The V gene lost 2 bases and the J gene lost 6 bases, with 18 bases spanning the gap. Per the germline V gene, CDR1 is SGHRS and CDR2 is YFSETQ. This chain joins TRBV5-1 and TRBJ2-7; D is unclear. The TCR sequence derives from a woman between 45 and 65 years old in good health and CMV-seropositive. Sequencing input: PBMCs. As DNA, the CDR3 is TGCGCCAGCAGCTTCTCGCCAGGTATTAAGAGCGAGCAGTACTTC. This sequence encodes CASSFSPGIKSEQYF.